This T cell receptor (beta chain) was captured in a study of human T cells and chemical hapten exposure. Time point described: patch test 1, 2 weeks after DPC sensitization. Sample treatment: therapeutic diphenylcyclopropenone sensitization with weekly scalp DPC. This clonotype has ten or more counts. TCRdb analysed the RACE reads with MiXCR anew, one entry per CDR3 protein. The sample yields around 99,000 distinct CDR3 sequences, around an eighth seen once. Specimen: whole blood, collected in connection with sensitization to the hapten diphenylcyclopropenone (DPC). This sequence was found in a woman in her thirties or forties with alopecia areata. Some clones in this sample may be carry-over from other donors' samples.

The CDR3 coding sequence is TGTGCTAGCTCGTCGGGAGCGGGAGCGAACTCTGGGGCCAACGTCCTGACTTTC. Translated, it gives CASSSGAGANSGANVLTF. The chain has TRBV7-7 and TRBJ2-6; 8 bases are a match to TRBD2. Per the germline V gene, CDR1 is SSHAT and CDR2 is FNYEAQ (reference sequence). This CDR3 has 18 residues.